This TCR beta chain appears in the sequencing data of a study of response to subunit inactivated influenza vaccine. There are a few counts of this clonotype. Its antigen is still unknown. MiXCR was run by TCRdb on the RT-PCR reads, yielding one entry per CDR3 protein. The sample lists 800,000 to 1,000,000 distinct CDR3 sequences; around 20% were seen once. Findings and limits, study-wide: The authors proposed limited new T cell recruitment per seasonal influenza vaccination.

The CDR3 totals 18 residues. The V and J ends lost 3 bases and 0 bases respectively, with 19 bases between them. Germline V gene lookup returns CDR1 MGHRA and CDR2 YSYEKL. The sequenced sample was PBMCs from blood, obtained 4 to 6 days after vaccination. The chain combines TRBV4-1 with TRBJ2-3; D possibly corresponds to TRBD1 (6 bases). The receptor was isolated from a man between 45 and 60 years old who received an inactivated influenza vaccine. The CDR3 loop is CASSQSGQSGGSTDTQYF. CDR3 DNA sequence: TGCGCCAGCAGCCAGTCCGGACAGTCTGGAGGAAGCACAGATACGCAGTATTTT.